This T cell receptor (beta chain) was obtained from a study of blood T cell repertoires in COVID-19. Study information: The United States, Italy and Spain provided the acute and convalescent COVID-19 samples. The analysed material was cDNA or gDNA that came from T cells, B-cell-depleted T cells, or PBMCs.

Germline loops: CDR1 LGHDT, CDR2 YNNKEL (reference sequence). The CDR3 contains 16 residues. Authors' data handling: Amplification with reference gene primers provided the estimates of nucleated cell counts. This table comes from immunoSEQ multiplex PCR, and its TCRdb copy is limited to in-frame clones, with some not included. V, J and clone size derive from that table, while D and trimming were established from the DNA sequence. The data show over 250,000 clones, 60% to 75% seen once. About this clone itself: At one boundary the junction diverges from the germline segment, which might be a read error.

Sequencing used peripheral blood. This sequence was found in an elderly woman with acute or convalescent COVID-19. The gene calls are TRBV3-1 (or the pseudogene TRBV3-2) and TRBJ2-7, with D perhaps matching TRBD1 (6 bases). Written as DNA, the CDR3 is TGTGCCAGCAGTCAAGACAGGTTGATCCCCTCCTACGAGCAGTACTTC. Residues: CASSQDRLIPSYEQYF.